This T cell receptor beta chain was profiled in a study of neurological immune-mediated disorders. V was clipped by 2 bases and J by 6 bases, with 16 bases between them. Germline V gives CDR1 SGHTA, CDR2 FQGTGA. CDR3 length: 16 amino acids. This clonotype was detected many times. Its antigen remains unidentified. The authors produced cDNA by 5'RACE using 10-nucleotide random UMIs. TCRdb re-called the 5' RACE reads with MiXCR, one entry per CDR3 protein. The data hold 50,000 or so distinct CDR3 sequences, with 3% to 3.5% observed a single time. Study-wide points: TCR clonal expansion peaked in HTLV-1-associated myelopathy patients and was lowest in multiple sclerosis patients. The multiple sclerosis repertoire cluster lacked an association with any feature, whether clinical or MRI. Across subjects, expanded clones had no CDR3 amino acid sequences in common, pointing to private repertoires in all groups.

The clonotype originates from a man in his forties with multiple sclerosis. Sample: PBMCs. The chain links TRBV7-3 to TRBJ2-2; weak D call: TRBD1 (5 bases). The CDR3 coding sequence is TGTGCCAGCAGCTTATTCCCCCAGGGTAGGGCCGGGGAGCTGTTTTTT. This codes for CASSLFPQGRAGELFF.